One T cell receptor beta chain is described in this entry. As originally analysed: By means of reference gene primer amplification, nucleated cell counts were estimated. The method was immunoSEQ multiplex PCR; TCRdb's version includes in-frame clones alone and lacks a portion of them. V and J calls and clone size are given by that table; D and trimming were obtained from the DNA. Of 170,000 or so clones detected, over 80% appear once; the ten largest clones hold 2.5% to 3.5%. These data are taken from a study of blood T cell repertoires in COVID-19. Germline CDR1 SGDLS, CDR2 YYNGEE. The CDR3 extends over 16 amino acids. The germline V and J ends were trimmed by 1 base and 4 bases, with 15 bases remaining between them.

The chain uses TRBV9 and TRBJ1-3, with a weak D call TRBD1 (6 bases). The origin of this receptor is a woman aged 60-75 years with acute or convalescent COVID-19. Input material: peripheral blood. In DNA form, the CDR3 reads TGTGCCAGCAGCGTAACTACAGGGAGCGCGGGAAACACCATATATTTT. Protein: CASSVTTGSAGNTIYF.